Many counts were recorded for the clone carrying this T cell receptor (beta chain). Its cognate antigen is unknown. This entry comes from a study of T cells in Graves' hyperthyroidism and ophthalmopathy. Findings of the study overall: Ophthalmopathy stood apart from stable hyperthyroidism in a 13 V-J model.

Every diagnosis used clinical symptoms, serum thyroxine and TRAb, thyroid ultrasound and orbital computed tomography. V shed 3 bases and J 3 bases; nucleotides not matched to a gene: 5. Germline V gene lookup returns CDR1 SGHVS and CDR2 FQNEAQ. The CDR3 runs to 15 residues. The CDR3 regions of TCR beta were amplified from RNA transcripts. An initial round of RT-PCR targeting the TCR CDR3 relied on the HTBI primer set. TCRdb itself ran the multiplex PCR reads through MiXCR, one entry per CDR3 protein. The repertoire holds fewer than 750,000 distinct CDR3 sequences, with approximately 15% as singletons.

The receptor's source is a woman in her forties or fifties with Graves' ophthalmopathy. What was sequenced was blood. The V gene is TRBV7-8, the J gene TRBJ2-1, with TRBD1 identical over 7 bases. The DNA for the CDR3 is TGTGCCAGCAGCTTTTTCCGGGACAGCTACAATGAGCAGTTCTTC. Its translation is CASSFFRDSYNEQFF.